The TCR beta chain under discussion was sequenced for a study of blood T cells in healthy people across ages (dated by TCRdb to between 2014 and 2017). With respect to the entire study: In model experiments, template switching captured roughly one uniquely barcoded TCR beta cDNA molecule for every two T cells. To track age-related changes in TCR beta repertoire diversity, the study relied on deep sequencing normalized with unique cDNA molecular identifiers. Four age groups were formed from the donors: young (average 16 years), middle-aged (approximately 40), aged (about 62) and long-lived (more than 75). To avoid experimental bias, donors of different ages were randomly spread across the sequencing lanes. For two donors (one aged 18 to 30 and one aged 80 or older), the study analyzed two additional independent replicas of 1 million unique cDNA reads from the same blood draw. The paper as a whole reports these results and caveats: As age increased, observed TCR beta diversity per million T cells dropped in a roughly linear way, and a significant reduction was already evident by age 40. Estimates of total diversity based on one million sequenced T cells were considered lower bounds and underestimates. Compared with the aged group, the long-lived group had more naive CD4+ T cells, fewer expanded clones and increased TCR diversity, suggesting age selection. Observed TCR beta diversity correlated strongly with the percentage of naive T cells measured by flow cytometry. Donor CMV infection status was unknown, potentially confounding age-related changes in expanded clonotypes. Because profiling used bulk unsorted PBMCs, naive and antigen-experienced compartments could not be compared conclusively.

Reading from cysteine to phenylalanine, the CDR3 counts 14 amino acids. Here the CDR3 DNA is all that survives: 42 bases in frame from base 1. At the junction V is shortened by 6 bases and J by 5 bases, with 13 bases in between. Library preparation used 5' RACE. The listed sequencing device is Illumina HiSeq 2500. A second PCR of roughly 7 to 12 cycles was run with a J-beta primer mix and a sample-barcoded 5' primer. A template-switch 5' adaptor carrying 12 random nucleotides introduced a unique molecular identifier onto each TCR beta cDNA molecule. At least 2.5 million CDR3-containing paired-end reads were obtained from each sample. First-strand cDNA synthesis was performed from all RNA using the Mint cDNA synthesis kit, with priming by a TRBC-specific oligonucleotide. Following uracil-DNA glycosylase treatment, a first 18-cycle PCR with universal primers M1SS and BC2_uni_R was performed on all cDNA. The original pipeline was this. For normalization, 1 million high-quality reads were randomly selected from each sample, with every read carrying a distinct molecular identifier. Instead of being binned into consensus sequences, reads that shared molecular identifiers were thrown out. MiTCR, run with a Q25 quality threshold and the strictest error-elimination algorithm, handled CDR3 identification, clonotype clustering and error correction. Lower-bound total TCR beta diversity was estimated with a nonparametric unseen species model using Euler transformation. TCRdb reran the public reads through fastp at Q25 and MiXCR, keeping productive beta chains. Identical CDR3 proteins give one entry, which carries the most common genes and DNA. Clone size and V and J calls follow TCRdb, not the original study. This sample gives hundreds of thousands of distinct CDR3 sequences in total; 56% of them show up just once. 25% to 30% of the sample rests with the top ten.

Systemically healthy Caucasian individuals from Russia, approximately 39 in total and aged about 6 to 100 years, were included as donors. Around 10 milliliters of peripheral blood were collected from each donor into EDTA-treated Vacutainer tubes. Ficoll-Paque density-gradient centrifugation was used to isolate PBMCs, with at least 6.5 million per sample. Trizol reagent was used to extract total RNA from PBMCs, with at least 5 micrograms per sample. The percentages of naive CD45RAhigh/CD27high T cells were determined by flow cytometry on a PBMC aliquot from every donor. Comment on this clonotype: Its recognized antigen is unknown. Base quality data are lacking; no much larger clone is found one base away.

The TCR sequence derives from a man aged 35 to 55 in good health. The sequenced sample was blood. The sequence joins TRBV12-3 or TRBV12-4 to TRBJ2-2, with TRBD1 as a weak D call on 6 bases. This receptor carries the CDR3 CASSPQGWTGELFF. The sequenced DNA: TGTGCCAGCAGCCCACAGGGTTGGACCGGGGAGCTGTTTTTT.